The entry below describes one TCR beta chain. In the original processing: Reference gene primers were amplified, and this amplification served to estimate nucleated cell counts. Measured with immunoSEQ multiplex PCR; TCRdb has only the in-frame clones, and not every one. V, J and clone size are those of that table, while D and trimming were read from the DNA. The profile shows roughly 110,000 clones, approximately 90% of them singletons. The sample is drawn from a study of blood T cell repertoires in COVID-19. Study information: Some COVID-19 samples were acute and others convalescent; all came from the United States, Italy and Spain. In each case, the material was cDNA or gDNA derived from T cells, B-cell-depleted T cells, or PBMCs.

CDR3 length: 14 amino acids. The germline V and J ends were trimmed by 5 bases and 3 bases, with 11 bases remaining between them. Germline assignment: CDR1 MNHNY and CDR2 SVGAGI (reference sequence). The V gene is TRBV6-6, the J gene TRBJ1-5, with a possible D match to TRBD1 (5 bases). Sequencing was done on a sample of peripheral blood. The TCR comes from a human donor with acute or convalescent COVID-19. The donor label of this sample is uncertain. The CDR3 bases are TGTGCCAGCAGTCAGGGAGACTTCAATCAGCCCCAGCATTTT. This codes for CASSQGDFNQPQHF.